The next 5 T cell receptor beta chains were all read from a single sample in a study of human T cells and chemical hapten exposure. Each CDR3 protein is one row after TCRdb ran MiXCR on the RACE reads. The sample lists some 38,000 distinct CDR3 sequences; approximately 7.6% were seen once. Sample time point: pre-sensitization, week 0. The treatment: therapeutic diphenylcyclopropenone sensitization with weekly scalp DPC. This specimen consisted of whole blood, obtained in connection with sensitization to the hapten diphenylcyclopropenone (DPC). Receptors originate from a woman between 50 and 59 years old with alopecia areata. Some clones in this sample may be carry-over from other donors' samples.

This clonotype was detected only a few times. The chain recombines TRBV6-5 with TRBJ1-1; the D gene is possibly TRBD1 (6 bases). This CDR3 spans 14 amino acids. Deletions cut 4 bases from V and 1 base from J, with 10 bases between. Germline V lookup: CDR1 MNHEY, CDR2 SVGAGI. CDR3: CASSSGTPNTEAFF. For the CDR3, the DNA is TGTGCCAGCAGTTCCGGGACACCGAACACTGAAGCTTTCTTT.

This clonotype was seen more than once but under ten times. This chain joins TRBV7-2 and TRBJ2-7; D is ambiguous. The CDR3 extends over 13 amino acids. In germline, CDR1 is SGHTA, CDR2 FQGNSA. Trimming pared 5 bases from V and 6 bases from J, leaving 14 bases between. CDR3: CASSPTARREQYF. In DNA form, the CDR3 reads TGTGCCAGCAGCCCCACGGCACGACGCGAGCAGTACTTC. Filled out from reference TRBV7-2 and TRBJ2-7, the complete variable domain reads GAGVSQSPSNKVTEKGKDVELRCDPISGHTALYWYRQSLGQGLEFLIYFQGNSAPDKSGLPSDRFSAERTGGSVSTLTIQRTQQEDSAVYLCASSPTARREQYFGPGTRLTVT.

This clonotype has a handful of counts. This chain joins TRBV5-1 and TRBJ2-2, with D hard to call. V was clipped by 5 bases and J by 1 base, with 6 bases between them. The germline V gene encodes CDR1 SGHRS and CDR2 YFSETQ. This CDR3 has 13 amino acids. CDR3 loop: CASRPVNTGELFF. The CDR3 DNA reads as TGCGCCAGCAGGCCAGTGAACACCGGGGAGCTGTTTTTT.

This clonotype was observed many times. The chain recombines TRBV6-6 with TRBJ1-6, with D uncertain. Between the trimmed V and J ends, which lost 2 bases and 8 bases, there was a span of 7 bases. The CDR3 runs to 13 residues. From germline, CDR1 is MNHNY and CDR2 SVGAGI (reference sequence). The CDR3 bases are TGTGCCAGCAGTTACGTCCAGGATTCACCCCTCCACTTT. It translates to CASSYVQDSPLHF.

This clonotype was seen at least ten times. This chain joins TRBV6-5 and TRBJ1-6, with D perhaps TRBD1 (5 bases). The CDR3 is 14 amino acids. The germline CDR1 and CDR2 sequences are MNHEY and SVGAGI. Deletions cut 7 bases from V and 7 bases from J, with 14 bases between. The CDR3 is CASTTGTVNSPLHF. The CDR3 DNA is TGTGCCAGCACTACCGGGACGGTCAATTCACCCCTCCACTTT.